The 18 T cell receptor beta chains presented below share a single source sample, sequenced in a study of T cell responses to AZD1222 COVID-19 vaccine. Libraries were prepared by immunoSEQ multiplex PCR; TCRdb keeps only in-frame clonotypes and omits some of them. The data hold 95,000 to 150,000 clones, with roughly 84% observed a single time. The specimen was peripheral blood, collected 28 days after the second AZD1222 dose. These receptors all come from an adult who received the AZD1222 COVID-19 vaccine.

The V and J genes are TRBV4-1 and TRBJ1-1; no firm D call. V was shortened by 2 bases and J by 9 bases, with 19 bases between the two germline ends. Germline assignment: CDR1 MGHRA and CDR2 YSYEKL. This CDR3 spans 15 amino acids. The CDR3 loop reads CASSQTLDDVGKAFF. The CDR3 DNA is TGCGCCAGCAGCCAAACCCTCGACGACGTGGGTAAAGCTTTCTTT.

The J gene is TRBJ2-7, the V gene TRBV2; D possibly corresponds to TRBD1 (6 bases). Germline V gene sequence: CDR1 SNHLY, CDR2 FYNNEI. The length of the CDR3 is 19 residues. V lost 6 bases, J lost 5 bases, and 32 bases lay in between. Written as DNA, the CDR3 is TGTGCCAGCAGAAGGACAGCGCCTCGAGTATCCCTTTTTTACAACGAGCAGTACTTC. Translation: CASRRTAPRVSLFYNEQYF.

This clone was counted a single time. This sequence joins TRBV3-1 (or the pseudogene TRBV3-2) and TRBJ2-7; TRBD2 aligns across 8 bases. CDR1 and CDR2 from the germline V gene are LGHDT and YNNKEL (reference sequence). The CDR3 loop spans 15 amino acids. Trimming took 0 bases from V and 6 from J; bases not matched to a gene: 7. The CDR3 is CASSQEGRGGLEQYF. The CDR3 bases are TGTGCCAGCAGCCAAGAAGGACGGGGGGGCCTCGAGCAGTACTTC.

The chain is built from TRBV5-1 and TRBJ2-7; D is perhaps TRBD1 (5 bases). V was pared by 4 bases and J by 3 bases, with 14 bases between. CDR1 and CDR2 (germline): SGHRS, YFSETQ. The CDR3 spans 14 residues. CDR3 sequence: CASSLDSTDYEQYF. The CDR3 DNA reads TGCGCCAGCAGCCTGGATTCGACAGACTACGAGCAGTACTTC.

This sequence joins TRBV3-1 (or the pseudogene TRBV3-2) and TRBJ2-3; 8 nucleotides agree with TRBD2. CDR3 length equals 15 residues. The trim removed 4 bases at V and 1 base at J, leaving 4 bases unmatched. The germline gives CDR1 LGHDT, CDR2 YNNKEL (reference sequence). The CDR3: CASSLSGGRTDTQYF. DNA of the CDR3: TGTGCCAGCAGCCTCAGCGGGGGCCGCACAGATACGCAGTATTTT.

The J gene is TRBJ2-7, the V gene TRBV9; D gene unclear. There are 14 residues in the CDR3. Germline assignment: CDR1 SGDLS and CDR2 YYNGEE. The ends were cut back, 0 bases at V and 6 bases at J, with 13 bases in the middle. The CDR3 spells CASSVGGGPSEQYF. In DNA, the CDR3 is TGTGCCAGCAGCGTAGGGGGTGGCCCTAGCGAGCAGTACTTC.

The CDR3 DNA is TGTGCCAGCAGCTTAATTGACGGGAGCTACGAGCAGTACTTC. It encodes CASSLIDGSYEQYF. The J gene is TRBJ2-7, the V gene TRBV7-9; D might be TRBD2 (6 bases). CDR1 SEHNR and CDR2 FQNEAQ come from the germline V gene (reference sequence). Deletions cut 2 bases from V and 3 bases from J, with 11 bases between. CDR3 length equals 14 residues.

This clone appeared many times. The J gene is TRBJ2-7, the V gene TRBV6-5; D gene ambiguous. CDR1 is MNHEY, CDR2 SVGAGI, per germline. There are 13 residues in the CDR3. Trimming cost V 3 bases and J 7 bases, with 13 bases left between them. CDR3 in amino acids: CASSYLGQKEQYF. Here the CDR3 DNA reads TGTGCCAGCAGTTATTTGGGTCAGAAAGAGCAGTACTTC.

The rearrangement joins TRBV7-9 to TRBJ1-1, with D hard to call. The germline V gene encodes CDR1 SEHNR and CDR2 FQNEAQ (reference sequence). This CDR3 contains 14 residues. V dropped 5 bases and J dropped 7 bases, with 17 bases sitting between them. Here the CDR3 reads CASSTRGRVNEAFF. DNA for the CDR3: TGTGCCAGCAGCACTAGAGGAAGGGTAAATGAAGCTTTCTTT. Filled out from reference TRBV7-9 and TRBJ1-1, the complete variable domain reads DTGVSQNPRHKITKRGQNVTFRCDPISEHNRLYWYRQTLGQGPEFLTYFQNEAQLEKSRLLSDRFSAERPKGSFSTLEIQRTEQGDSAMYLCASSTRGRVNEAFFGQGTRLTVV.

The rearrangement uses TRBV7-9 and TRBJ1-1, with D unresolved. The CDR3 length is 13 residues. The V end lost 3 bases, the J end lost 0 bases, and 5 bases lay between the germline ends. The germline gives CDR1 SEHNR, CDR2 FQNEAQ (reference sequence). CDR3 sequence reads: CASSFTVNTEAFF. CDR3 DNA sequence: TGTGCCAGCAGCTTTACAGTGAACACTGAAGCTTTCTTT.

This clone was counted once. The CDR3 spells CASTFSGSSYEQYF. Here the CDR3 DNA reads TGTGCCAGCACCTTTTCGGGAAGCTCCTACGAGCAGTACTTC. The chain joins TRBV7-2 to TRBJ2-7, with D perhaps matching TRBD2 (5 bases). The CDR3 runs 14 residues. Trimming removed 7 bases at V and 0 bases at J, with 13 bases between. Germline values: CDR1 SGHTA, CDR2 FQGNSA.

The chain employs TRBV4-1 and TRBJ2-7; 8 positions match TRBD1. This CDR3 has 14 residues. V lost 1 base and J lost 5; bases outside the gene matches: 4. Germline lookup yields CDR1 MGHRA and CDR2 YSYEKL. DNA of the CDR3: TGCGCCAGCAGCCAAGGCAGGGGGCGGAACGAGCAGTACTTC. Translation: CASSQGRGRNEQYF.

This clone appeared a few times. The CDR3 here is CASSPMPDSSHSPLHF. CDR3 nucleotides: TGTGCCAGCAGTCCCATGCCCGACAGTTCGCATTCACCCCTCCACTTT. The chain carries TRBV28 and TRBJ1-6, with a possible D match to TRBD1 (5 bases). The CDR3 runs to 16 residues. Germline V gives CDR1 MDHEN, CDR2 SYDVKM. V shed 5 bases and J shed 8 bases, with 19 bases lying between them.

J is TRBJ1-1 and V is TRBV5-1, with TRBD1 matching over 9 bases. The CDR3 is 15 amino acids. The V and J ends lost 2 bases and 1 base, in that order; junction bases with no gene match: 3. Germline-derived CDR1 and CDR2 are SGHRS and YFSETQ. The CDR3 loop is CASSLRQGENTEAFF. The CDR3 bases are TGCGCCAGCAGCTTACGACAGGGGGAGAACACTGAAGCTTTCTTT.

The chain is built from TRBV2 and TRBJ2-2; 10 bases are a match to TRBD1. This CDR3 comprises 18 residues. CDR1 SNHLY and CDR2 FYNNEI come from the germline V gene. The trim removed 9 bases at V and 2 bases at J, leaving 15 bases unmatched. CDR3 DNA: TGTGCCAGTTACGCTTCTAGGGACAGGGGATATAACACCGGGGAGCTGTTTTTT. Its translation is CASYASRDRGYNTGELFF.

The V call is TRBV7-2, the J call TRBJ1-4; possible D gene TRBD1, 5 bases. Trimming left V 6 bases short and J 3 bases short, with 11 bases between. The length of the CDR3 is 14 residues. Germline CDR1 reads SGHTA; CDR2 reads FQGNSA. CDR3 nucleotides: TGTGCCAGCAGAAAGACCAGGGCTAATGAAAAACTGTTTTTT. This sequence encodes CASRKTRANEKLFF.

V and J are TRBV16 and TRBJ1-1; D unresolved. The CDR3 sequence is 15 residues long. V lost 0 bases and J 2 bases, leaving 10 bases between the germline ends. Germline assignment: CDR1 KGHSY and CDR2 FQNENV. The CDR3 protein is CASSQSLGGNTEAFF. The CDR3 DNA is TGTGCCAGCAGCCAATCCTTGGGAGGAAACACTGAAGCTTTCTTT.

V gene TRBV19 combines with J gene TRBJ1-2; 8 nucleotides agree with TRBD1. CDR3 length: 15 residues. The germline gives CDR1 LNHDA, CDR2 SQIVND (reference sequence). V shed 5 bases, J shed 6 bases, and the junction held 11 bases outside the gene matches. The CDR3 DNA reads as TGTGCCAGTAGTCCTCAATTTCAGGGGGCTGATGGCTACACCTTC. Translation gives CASSPQFQGADGYTF.